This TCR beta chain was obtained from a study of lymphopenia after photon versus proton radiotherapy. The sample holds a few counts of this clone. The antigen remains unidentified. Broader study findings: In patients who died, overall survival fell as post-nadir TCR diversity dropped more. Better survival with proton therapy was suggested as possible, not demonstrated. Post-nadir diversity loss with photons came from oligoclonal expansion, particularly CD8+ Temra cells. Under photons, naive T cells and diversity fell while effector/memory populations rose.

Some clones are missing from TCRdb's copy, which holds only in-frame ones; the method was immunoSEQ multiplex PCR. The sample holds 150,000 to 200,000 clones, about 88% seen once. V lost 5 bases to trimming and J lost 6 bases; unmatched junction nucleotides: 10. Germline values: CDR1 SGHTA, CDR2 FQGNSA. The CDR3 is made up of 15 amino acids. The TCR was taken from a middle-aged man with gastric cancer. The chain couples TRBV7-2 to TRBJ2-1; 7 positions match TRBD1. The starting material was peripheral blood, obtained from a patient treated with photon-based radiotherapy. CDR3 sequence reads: CASSKGYRGSNEQFF. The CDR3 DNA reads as TGTGCCAGCAGCAAGGGCTACAGGGGTAGCAATGAGCAGTTCTTC.